Below are 4 T cell receptor beta chains sequenced from a single sample in a study of T cell repertoires in aging, cancer and after chemotherapy. The template was genomic DNA from peripheral blood, not RNA. TRB rearrangements spanning V, D and J were amplified using mixed TRB-A/B primers. TCRdb itself ran the multiplex PCR reads through MiXCR, one entry per CDR3 protein. This sample yields 950 to 1,500 distinct CDR3 sequences, of which roughly 25% are seen a single time; 60% to 80% belongs to the top ten. The sample consisted of blood. These receptors originate from a human donor with a blood cancer.

The rearrangement uses TRBV19 and TRBJ1-1; 9 bases match TRBD1. The CDR3 spans 14 residues. Germline values: CDR1 LNHDA, CDR2 SQIVND (reference sequence). Losses at the gene ends were 5 bases for V and 5 bases for J; bases not matched to a gene: 6. CDR3 nucleotide sequence: TGTGCCAGTAGTGCCGGGACAGGGAGTACTGAAGCTTTCTTT. This translates into CASSAGTGSTEAFF.

The J gene is TRBJ1-5, the V gene TRBV19, with D possibly matching TRBD1 (6 bases). The CDR3 covers 16 residues. Germline V lookup: CDR1 LNHDA, CDR2 SQIVND (reference sequence). V was clipped by 3 bases and J by 2 bases, with 14 bases between them. For the CDR3, the DNA is TGTGCCAGTAGTATGGAGGGGGAATTCGGCAATCAGCCCCAGCATTTT. Translating it yields CASSMEGEFGNQPQHF.

The genes are TRBV27 and TRBJ2-2, with TRBD2 matching 11 bases. CDR1 MNHEY and CDR2 SMNVEV come from the germline V gene (reference sequence). Losses at the gene ends were 5 bases for V and 0 bases for J; bases not matched to a gene: 5. The CDR3 is 17 residues long. The CDR3 nucleotides are TGTGCCAGCAGTCTTATAGCGGGAGGGCCGAACACCGGGGAGCTGTTTTTT. Translation gives CASSLIAGGPNTGELFF.

The chain carries TRBV11-3 and TRBJ2-1, with 10 bases that match TRBD2. Germline values: CDR1 SGHNT, CDR2 YENEEA. The CDR3 loop spans 16 amino acids. The V and J ends lost 4 bases and 4 bases, in that order; junction bases with no gene match: 7. This CDR3 is CASSSQGTSAYNEQFF. For the CDR3, the DNA is TGTGCCAGCAGCTCTCAAGGGACTAGCGCTTACAATGAGCAGTTCTTC. Based on the CDR3 plus reference TRBV11-3 and TRBJ2-1, the full variable domain is EAGVVQSPRYKIIEKKQPVAFWCNPISGHNTLYWYLQNLGQGPELLIRYENEEAVDDSQLPKDRFSAERLKGVDSTLKIQPAELGDSAVYLCASSSQGTSAYNEQFFGPGTRLTVL.